One and the same sample provided the 12 T cell receptor beta chains below, sequenced in a study of blood T cells in healthy people across ages. The second PCR ran about 6 to 11 cycles with a sample-barcoded 5' primer and J-beta primers. One entry per CDR3 protein, called by TCRdb with MiXCR from the 5' RACE reads. The repertoire includes 1.5 million to 2 million distinct CDR3 sequences, just under 50% of them detected once, and 2% to 2.5% sits in the top ten. The material sequenced was blood. All receptors derive from a woman in her thirties or forties in good health.

This chain joins TRBV5-1 and TRBJ1-4; D remains unclear. The germline V gene encodes CDR1 SGHRS and CDR2 YFSETQ. Trimming stripped 4 bases from V and 5 bases from J, with 15 bases between. This CDR3 has 15 amino acids. The chain's CDR3 is CASSPSTWTNEKLFF. The CDR3 coding sequence is TGCGCCAGCAGCCCCTCGACTTGGACCAATGAAAAACTGTTTTTT.

The chain links TRBV29-1 to TRBJ1-2; 7 nucleotides match TRBD1. Looked up from germline, CDR1 is SQVTM and CDR2 is ANQGSEA. J was trimmed by 2 bases and V by 3 bases; bases with no gene match: 9. CDR3 size: 15 residues. CDR3 sequence (DNA): TGCAGCGTTGACCCTAGACAGGGCGGGAACTATGGCTACACCTTC. This translates into CSVDPRQGGNYGYTF.

The chain carries TRBV27 and TRBJ1-5; 11 bases map to TRBD1. V trimming: 10 bases; J trimming: 0 bases; junction bases outside the gene matches: 5. Germline values: CDR1 MNHEY, CDR2 SMNVEV (reference sequence). This CDR3 is built from 15 residues. In nucleotides, the CDR3 is TGTGCCACGCGGGACAGGGGGGCTAGCAATCAGCCCCAGCATTTT. This translates into CATRDRGASNQPQHF.

The V and J genes are TRBV29-1 and TRBJ1-2; D is unresolved. CDR1 and CDR2 from the germline V gene are SQVTM and ANQGSEA. The CDR3 sequence is 12 residues long. V lost 5 bases and J lost 6, with 13 bases in between. The CDR3 here is CSVHTYRDGYTF. The DNA for the CDR3 is TGCAGCGTTCACACCTACAGAGATGGCTACACCTTC.

A few counts support this clonotype. This chain connects TRBV4-3 to TRBJ1-2, with unresolved D. The V and J ends lost 0 bases and 8 bases respectively, with 10 bases between them. Germline V gene data show CDR1 as LGHNA and CDR2 as YSLEER. The length of the CDR3 is 13 residues. The CDR3 spells CASSQDRAFGYTF. DNA of the CDR3: TGCGCCAGCAGCCAAGATCGGGCATTCGGCTACACCTTC.

A few counts support this clonotype. This rearrangement joins TRBV12-3 or TRBV12-4 to TRBJ2-7, with D perhaps assigned TRBD1 or TRBD2 (5 bases each). V was shortened by 3 bases and J by 5 bases, with 11 bases between the two germline ends. The CDR3 totals 13 residues. The CDR3 bases are TGTGCCAGCAGTTTGGGGGTTGCGGACGAGCAGTACTTC. Its translation is CASSLGVADEQYF.

This clonotype was found a few times. This rearrangement joins TRBV7-2 to TRBJ2-4; TRBD1 matches at 7 bases. The length of the CDR3 is 15 residues. CDR1 is SGHTA, CDR2 FQGNSA, per germline. Trimming removed 5 bases from V and 6 bases from J; junction bases left unmatched: 10. The CDR3 DNA follows: TGTGCCAGCAGCGGTGGACAGGCTGCCCTAAACATTCAGTACTTC. It codes for CASSGGQAALNIQYF.

This clonotype showed up just a few times. The chain couples TRBV20-1 to TRBJ1-2; 9 bases are a match to TRBD1. Per germline, CDR1 DFQATT and CDR2 SNEGSKA (reference sequence). Trimming removed 5 bases from V and 8 bases from J; junction bases left unmatched: 12. This CDR3 has 14 amino acids. CDR3 nucleotides: TGCAGTGCTCAGAACAGGGGGCAACTGTGGGGCTACACCTTC. The encoded protein is CSAQNRGQLWGYTF.

The CDR3 region has the DNA TGCGCCAGCAGCCAAGATTCCGACAGGGGAAACATTCAGTACTTC. Amino acids: CASSQDSDRGNIQYF. V gene TRBV4-1 combines with J gene TRBJ2-4; 8 bases agree with TRBD1. The length of the CDR3 is 15 residues. The germline CDR1 and CDR2 sequences are MGHRA and YSYEKL. Trimming cost V 0 bases and J 6 bases; bases outside gene matches: 4.

This clonotype was seen only a few times. The chain carries TRBV6-6 and TRBJ1-2, with TRBD1 as a possible D gene (5 bases). CDR1 is MNHNY, CDR2 SVGAGI, per germline (reference sequence). The ends were cut back, 3 bases at V and 4 bases at J, with 21 bases in the middle. The CDR3 contains 17 residues. The CDR3 spells CASSYMANSGRGYGYTF. The CDR3 DNA is TGTGCCAGCAGTTATATGGCGAATTCAGGGAGGGGCTATGGCTACACCTTC.

The chain recombines TRBV5-1 with TRBJ2-6; unclear D gene. This CDR3 is built from 16 residues. CDR1 and CDR2 from the germline V gene are SGHRS and YFSETQ. The V end lost 3 bases, the J end lost 2 bases, and 12 bases lay between the germline ends. The DNA of the CDR3 is TGCGCCAGCAGCTCAACCACCCCTCCTGGGGCCAACGTCCTGACTTTC. Amino acids: CASSSTTPPGANVLTF.

This clonotype was counted a few times. This rearrangement joins TRBV7-2 to TRBJ2-1; TRBD2 matches at 15 bases. V dropped 5 bases and J dropped 10; count of bases not matched to a gene: 6. This CDR3 has 15 amino acids. From germline, CDR1 is SGHTA and CDR2 FQGNSA. CDR3 region: CASSPGLAGGEEQFF. The CDR3 nucleotides read TGTGCCAGCAGCCCCGGACTAGCGGGGGGGGAGGAGCAGTTCTTC.